What follows are 23 T cell receptor beta chains derived from one specimen sequenced in a study of cytomegalovirus exposure and HLA in healthy donors. Primers for the PCR totalled 60 Vbeta and 13 Jbeta. Using immunoSEQ multiplex PCR, the repertoire was profiled, and TCRdb retains in-frame clones only, with some absent. The data contain some 130,000 clones, about two thirds of them singletons. Material for sequencing was PBMCs. These receptors all come from a woman aged 55-70 years in good health and CMV-seropositive.

There are a few counts of this clone. The V and J genes are TRBV5-6 and TRBJ1-2, with TRBD1 identical over 9 bases. Germline V gene data show CDR1 as SGHDT and CDR2 as YYEEEE. This CDR3 is built from 13 residues. After removal of 3 bases from V and 7 bases from J, the junction contained 4 bases not matched to a gene. The CDR3: CASSWGQGGGYTF. The CDR3 coding sequence is TGTGCCAGCAGCTGGGGACAGGGTGGTGGCTACACCTTC.

The genes are TRBV6-1 and TRBJ1-4; 9 bases are shared with TRBD1. CDR1 and CDR2 (germline): MNHNS, SASEGT. The V gene end was trimmed by 5 bases and the J gene end by 8 bases; junction bases not matched to a gene: 6. The CDR3 is 14 residues long. For the CDR3, the DNA is TGTGCCAGCAGTCCGGGACAGGGTCGAGAAAAACTGTTTTTT. It yields the protein CASSPGQGREKLFF.

The chain is built from TRBV9 and TRBJ2-7; 8 bases agree with TRBD2. Germline V gene sequence: CDR1 SGDLS, CDR2 YYNGEE. Germline trimming cut 0 bases from V and 5 bases from J; bases unmatched to any gene: 7. The CDR3 has 15 amino acids. The CDR3 bases are TGTGCCAGCAGCGTAGTGAGTAGCGGGGTCAACGAGCAGTACTTC. Protein sequence: CASSVVSSGVNEQYF.

DNA for the CDR3: TGTGCCAGCAGCGTAGAGACAGACCTCTATGGCTACACCTTC. Translation: CASSVETDLYGYTF. The gene calls are TRBV9 and TRBJ1-2; tentatively, D is TRBD1 (5 bases). Germline V lookup: CDR1 SGDLS, CDR2 YYNGEE. The CDR3 runs to 14 residues. V lost 0 bases and J lost 4, with 10 bases in between.

The chain combines TRBV9 with TRBJ1-4; a possible D gene is TRBD1 (6 bases). V lost 2 bases and J lost 0, with 8 bases in between. CDR1 and CDR2 (germline): SGDLS, YYNGEE. The CDR3 is 15 amino acids. The CDR3 coding sequence is TGTGCCAGCAGCGTTTCAGGGGCAACTAATGAAAAACTGTTTTTT. This sequence encodes CASSVSGATNEKLFF.

V usage is TRBV2 and J usage is TRBJ2-1; TRBD1 matches at 10 bases. Trimming removed 3 bases from V and 5 bases from J; junction bases left unmatched: 7. Germline-derived CDR1 and CDR2 are SNHLY and FYNNEI. CDR3 size: 16 residues. The chain's CDR3 is CASSDWDRGENNEQFF. The CDR3, as DNA: TGTGCCAGCAGTGACTGGGACAGGGGAGAAAACAATGAGCAGTTCTTC. Looking up the rest from reference TRBV2 and TRBJ2-1 gives the full variable domain: EPEVTQTPSHQVTQMGQEVILRCVPISNHLYFYWYRQILGQKVEFLVSFYNNEISEKSEIFDDQFSVERPDGSNFTLKIRSTKLEDSAMYFCASSDWDRGENNEQFFGPGTRLTVL.

The chain links TRBV6-4 to TRBJ1-5; 9 bases agree with TRBD1. Looked up from germline, CDR1 is MRHNA and CDR2 is SNTAGT. The CDR3 sequence is 18 residues long. J was trimmed by 6 bases and V by 8 bases; bases with no gene match: 20. CDR3: CASPIRNVINRGLQPQHF. CDR3 nucleotide sequence: TGTGCCAGCCCGATTCGAAACGTCATCAACAGGGGGCTTCAGCCCCAGCATTTT.

There are a few counts of this clone. The chain employs TRBV13 and TRBJ2-5, with a possible D match to TRBD1 (5 bases). This CDR3 is built from 14 residues. CDR1 and CDR2 from the germline V gene are PRHDT and FYEKMQ (reference sequence). V gave up 7 bases and J gave up 3 bases, with 15 bases separating them. Written as DNA, the CDR3 is TGTGCCAGCAAGCCTATGGAAGGGGAAGAGACCCAGTACTTC. Translation: CASKPMEGEETQYF.

The chain recombines TRBV6-5 with TRBJ1-3; D is possibly TRBD1 (5 bases). Germline CDR1 and CDR2: MNHEY and SVGAGI. This CDR3 comprises 15 residues. Deletions cut 6 bases from V and 4 bases from J, with 16 bases between. Here the CDR3 DNA reads TGTGCCAGCAGGGCAATGATGGGGCTCGGAAACACCATATATTTT. Its translation is CASRAMMGLGNTIYF.

V is TRBV10-3 and J is TRBJ1-1; D call uncertain. V was shortened by 8 bases and J by 3 bases, with 10 bases between the two germline ends. CDR1 and CDR2 (germline): ENHRY, SYGVKD. The CDR3 extends over 12 amino acids. CDR3 DNA: TGTGCCATCGGACCCGGGGACACTGAAGCTTTCTTT. Protein sequence: CAIGPGDTEAFF.

This clone turned up a few times. The chain joins TRBV5-4 to TRBJ2-7; 10 bases match TRBD1. Germline V gives CDR1 SGHNT, CDR2 YYREEE (reference sequence). Trimming cost V 4 bases and J 2 bases; bases outside gene matches: 3. The CDR3 covers 14 residues. CDR3 DNA: TGTGCCAGCAGCAGTGACAGGGGGCCCTACGAGCAGTACTTC. Translating gives CASSSDRGPYEQYF.

The chain joins TRBV7-2 to TRBJ1-2; TRBD1 agrees at 8 bases. This CDR3 spans 14 amino acids. J lost 5 bases, V lost 3 bases, and 5 bases had no gene match. Germline V gene data show CDR1 as SGHTA and CDR2 as FQGNSA. The CDR3, as DNA: TGTGCCAGCAGCTTCGGACAGGGTAATTATGGCTACACCTTC. The encoded protein is CASSFGQGNYGYTF.

A remark on this clone: One end of the junction is discordant with germline, which a read error may explain. The chain joins TRBV7-9 to TRBJ2-7; TRBD2 agrees at 9 bases. Germline V lookup: CDR1 SEHNR, CDR2 FQNEAQ (reference sequence). This CDR3 has 16 residues. The CDR3 here is CSSSSPGGGVGYEQYF. Written as DNA, the CDR3 is TGTTCCAGCAGCTCCCCCGGCGGGGGGGTAGGATACGAGCAGTACTTC.

This clone showed up just once. The rearrangement links TRBV6-5 to TRBJ1-1, with 9 bases matching TRBD1. V lost 5 bases to trimming and J lost 1 base; unmatched junction nucleotides: 2. The CDR3 spans 14 residues. Germline assignment: CDR1 MNHEY and CDR2 SVGAGI. CDR3 sequence: CASSTQGANTEAFF. In DNA form, the CDR3 reads TGTGCCAGCAGTACACAGGGGGCGAACACTGAAGCTTTCTTT.

The chain is built from TRBV7-2 and TRBJ2-5, with D unclear. Trimming removed 1 base from V and 6 bases from J, with 9 bases in between. Per the germline V gene, CDR1 is SGHTA and CDR2 is FQGNSA. The CDR3 loop spans 13 amino acids. The CDR3 DNA reads TGTGCCAGCAGCTTAGATAGCACGCAGACCCAGTACTTC. Protein: CASSLDSTQTQYF. Combining the CDR3 with reference TRBV7-2 and TRBJ2-5 gives the whole variable domain GAGVSQSPSNKVTEKGKDVELRCDPISGHTALYWYRQSLGQGLEFLIYFQGNSAPDKSGLPSDRFSAERTGGSVSTLTIQRTQQEDSAVYLCASSLDSTQTQYFGPGTRLLVL.

A few counts support this clone. Here the CDR3 reads CASILTGTGRLQPQHF. For the CDR3, the DNA is TGTGCCAGTATCTTAACCGGGACAGGGCGCCTTCAGCCCCAGCATTTT. This chain links TRBV19 with TRBJ1-5; 9 positions match TRBD1. The V segment lost 7 bases and the J segment 6 bases; nucleotides outside the gene matches: 13. Germline CDR1 reads LNHDA; CDR2 reads SQIVND (reference sequence). This CDR3 has 16 residues.

The rearrangement links TRBV29-1 to TRBJ2-5, with D perhaps matching TRBD1 (6 bases). The J call may be incorrect, as the DNA end agrees better with TRBJ2-7. CDR1 is SQVTM, CDR2 ANQGSEA, per germline. CDR3 length: 12 residues. In DNA, the CDR3 is TGCAGCGTTACCACAGGGACCTACGAGCAGTACTTC. Translation gives CSVTTGTYEQYF.

This clone was found a few times. The chain links TRBV6-6 to TRBJ2-1; D is unresolved. Trimming cost V 5 bases and J 5 bases, with 13 bases left between them. The CDR3 contains 14 residues. Per the germline V gene, CDR1 is MNHNY and CDR2 is SVGAGI (reference sequence). CDR3 bases: TGTGCCAGCAGTCCTCCGGAGAAGGACAATGAGCAGTTCTTC. This encodes CASSPPEKDNEQFF.

The chain combines TRBV7-2 with TRBJ2-5; possible D gene TRBD2, 6 bases. The last part of the DNA fits TRBJ2-7 better; the J call may be wrong. Germline loops: CDR1 SGHTA, CDR2 FQGNSA. The CDR3 spans 16 residues. The CDR3 sequence: CASSPQGGAGFYEQYF. Here the CDR3 DNA reads TGTGCCAGCAGCCCTCAGGGTGGGGCGGGATTCTACGAGCAGTACTTC.

This rearrangement joins TRBV19 to TRBJ2-4, with 8 bases identical to TRBD2. This CDR3 has 15 residues. In germline, CDR1 is LNHDA, CDR2 SQIVND (reference sequence). V lost 5 bases, J lost 3 bases, and 6 bases stayed unmatched. CDR3 coding DNA: TGTGCCAGTAGTTCGGGAGGGATATTCAAAAACATTCAGTACTTC. Protein sequence: CASSSGGIFKNIQYF.

This sequence joins TRBV5-4 and TRBJ2-7, with 7 bases identical to TRBD2. The V segment lost 0 bases and the J segment 3 bases; nucleotides outside the gene matches: 3. Germline CDR1 SGHNT, CDR2 YYREEE (reference sequence). The CDR3 is 14 amino acids. The CDR3 DNA sequence: TGTGCCAGCAGCTTGGGACTAGCTTTCTACGAGCAGTACTTC. This codes for CASSLGLAFYEQYF.

J is TRBJ2-6 and V is TRBV6-1; 7 bases map to TRBD1. J lost 2 bases, V lost 3 bases, and 1 base had no gene match. CDR1 and CDR2 from the germline V gene are MNHNS and SASEGT. The CDR3 sequence is 15 residues long. CDR3 coding DNA: TGTGCCAGCAGTGAGGGACAGCCTGGGGCCAACGTCCTGACTTTC. Protein: CASSEGQPGANVLTF.

The chain recombines TRBV10-2 with TRBJ2-2; unclear D gene. Deletions cut 8 bases from V and 6 bases from J, with 10 bases between. Germline V gene lookup returns CDR1 WSHSY and CDR2 SAAADI. CDR3 length: 12 residues. CDR3: CASLKESGELFF. Here the CDR3 DNA reads TGCGCCAGCCTTAAGGAGTCCGGGGAGCTGTTTTTT.